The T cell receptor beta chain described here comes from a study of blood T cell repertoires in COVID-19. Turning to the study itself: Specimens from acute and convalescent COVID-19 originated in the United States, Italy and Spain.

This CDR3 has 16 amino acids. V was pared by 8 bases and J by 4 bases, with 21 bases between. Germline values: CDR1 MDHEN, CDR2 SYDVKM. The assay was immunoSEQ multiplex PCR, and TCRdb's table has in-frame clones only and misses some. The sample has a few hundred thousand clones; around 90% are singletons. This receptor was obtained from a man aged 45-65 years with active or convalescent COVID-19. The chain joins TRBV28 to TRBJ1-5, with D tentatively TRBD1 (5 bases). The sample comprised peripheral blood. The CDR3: CASSGGALLGNQPQHF. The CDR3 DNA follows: TGTGCCAGCTCGGGCGGGGCGCTACTAGGTAATCAGCCCCAGCATTTT.